This T cell receptor beta chain was found in a study of tumor and adjacent non-tumor tissue in lung cancer. This sample's RNA came from whole unsorted tissue. The library came from three nested PCR rounds adapted from ARM-PCR protocols. TCRdb re-derived calls from the multiplex PCR reads in MiXCR, one entry per CDR3 protein. This table holds 84,000 or so distinct CDR3 sequences, more than 60% found once. Study findings and constraints: Shorter survival was associated with higher TCR diversity in tumors.

Details on this clonotype: Antigen: not known.

The sample comprised lung tumor tissue. The sequence was collected from a man in his sixties or seventies with non-small cell lung cancer.

The CDR3 region is CASNKITGTGNNEAFF. DNA for the CDR3: TGTGCCAGCAACAAAATAACCGGGACAGGAAATAATGAAGCTTTCTTT. The chain combines TRBV7-9 with TRBJ1-1; 8 bases map to TRBD1. This CDR3 is 16 amino acids long. The trim removed 7 bases at V and 7 bases at J, leaving 17 bases unmatched. Germline values: CDR1 SEHNR, CDR2 FQNEAQ (reference sequence). Full variable domain (missing parts from reference TRBV7-9 and TRBJ1-1): DTGVSQNPRHKITKRGQNVTFRCDPISEHNRLYWYRQTLGQGPEFLTYFQNEAQLEKSRLLSDRFSAERPKGSFSTLEIQRTEQGDSAMYLCASNKITGTGNNEAFFGQGTRLTVV.